This T cell receptor beta chain emerged from a study of sequential checkpoint blockade in melanoma. This CDR3 is 16 amino acids long. CDR1 and CDR2 (germline): MDHEN, SYDVKM. The V segment lost 5 bases and the J segment 4 bases; nucleotides outside the gene matches: 8. Sample treatment: randomized to nivolumab then ipilimumab (arm A) or the reverse (arm B). No patient had prior DNA-damaging chemotherapy. Some clones are missing from TCRdb's copy, which holds only in-frame ones; the method was immunoSEQ multiplex PCR. The data contain about 32,000 clones, less than 85% of them singletons. The clonotype comes from a human donor with melanoma. V gene TRBV28 combines with J gene TRBJ1-4; TRBD1 agrees at 9 bases. The sample in question was CD8+ T cells sorted from blood (inferred from file names), obtained from a patient given nivolumab and ipilimumab in sequence. CDR3 DNA: TGTGCCAGCAGTCTCCGGGGACAGGGCGATAATGAAAAACTGTTTTTT. Its protein product is CASSLRGQGDNEKLFF.